These 5 T cell receptor beta chains were sequenced from one sample in a study of shared clonotypes between healthy human individuals. Clones were sequenced by immunoSEQ multiplex PCR, and TCRdb holds only the in-frame ones, with some missing. The sample includes roughly 2,500,000 clones, approximately 93% of them seen just once. The specimen sequenced was naive CD4+ T cells from PBMCs. Subset defined: CD45RA+ positively selected. The receptors here all came from a man younger than 30 in good health. Some clones in this sample may be carry-over from other donors' samples.

The chain uses TRBV29-1 and TRBJ2-7, with D perhaps being TRBD1 or TRBD2 (7 bases each). The V gene lost 0 bases and the J gene lost 3 bases, with 15 bases spanning the gap. The germline V gene has CDR1 SQVTM and CDR2 ANQGSEA. The length of the CDR3 is 15 residues. The CDR3 DNA reads TGCAGCGTTGAAGATGGGGAGGGGGCCGACTACGAGCAGTACTTC. Translating it yields CSVEDGEGADYEQYF.

The chain joins TRBV11-2 to TRBJ2-7; tentative D call: TRBD2 (6 bases). There are 17 residues in the CDR3. Trimming took 7 bases from V and 4 from J, leaving 26 bases between them. Germline V gene lookup returns CDR1 SGHAT and CDR2 FQNNGV. The CDR3 DNA reads as TGTGCCAGCACCCCATGGGGAGGAGTCTCCCAAAATTACGAGCAGTACTTC. This encodes CASTPWGGVSQNYEQYF.

V gene TRBV28 combines with J gene TRBJ1-2; no firm D call. The V and J ends lost 3 bases and 2 bases respectively, with 10 bases between them. This CDR3 comprises 14 residues. CDR1 is MDHEN and CDR2 is SYDVKM in the germline V gene. The chain's CDR3 is CASSFFNGNYGYTF. CDR3 DNA sequence: TGTGCCAGCAGTTTTTTCAACGGGAACTATGGCTACACCTTC.

The V and J genes are TRBV29-1 and TRBJ2-3, with D hard to call. Germline loops: CDR1 SQVTM, CDR2 ANQGSEA. The length of the CDR3 is 14 residues. Trimming took off 8 bases at V and 5 bases at J, with 20 bases between the two ends. The DNA of the CDR3 is TGCAGCTCACAGAGAGGCCTAAACAGAGATACGCAGTATTTT. It codes for CSSQRGLNRDTQYF.

In regard to this clone: Other DNA sequences of this sample code for an identical CDR3. The chain combines TRBV7-3 with TRBJ2-1; tentatively, D is TRBD1 or TRBD2 (6 bases each). The germline V and J ends were trimmed by 2 bases and 5 bases, with 10 bases remaining between them. Germline V gene sequence: CDR1 SGHTA, CDR2 FQGTGA. The CDR3 is 14 residues long. The CDR3 protein is CASSLGGGNNEQFF. DNA for the CDR3: TGTGCCAGCAGCTTAGGAGGGGGGAACAATGAGCAGTTCTTC.